This TCR beta chain was retrieved from a study of blood T cell repertoires in COVID-19. Some clones are missing from TCRdb's copy, which holds only in-frame ones; the method was immunoSEQ multiplex PCR. The data show some 150,000 clones, approximately 80% seen once. V was clipped by 3 bases and J by 7 bases; unmatched bases: 7. The germline V gene encodes CDR1 MNHEY and CDR2 SVGAGI. This CDR3 is built from 15 residues. This clonotype originated in a woman aged 80 or over with active or convalescent COVID-19. The rearrangement joins TRBV6-5 to TRBJ2-7, with 12 bases aligning to TRBD1. Sequencing was done on a sample of peripheral blood. This CDR3 reads CASSYLGQGAREQYF. CDR3 nucleotide sequence: TGTGCCAGCAGTTATCTGGGACAGGGGGCGAGGGAGCAGTACTTC.